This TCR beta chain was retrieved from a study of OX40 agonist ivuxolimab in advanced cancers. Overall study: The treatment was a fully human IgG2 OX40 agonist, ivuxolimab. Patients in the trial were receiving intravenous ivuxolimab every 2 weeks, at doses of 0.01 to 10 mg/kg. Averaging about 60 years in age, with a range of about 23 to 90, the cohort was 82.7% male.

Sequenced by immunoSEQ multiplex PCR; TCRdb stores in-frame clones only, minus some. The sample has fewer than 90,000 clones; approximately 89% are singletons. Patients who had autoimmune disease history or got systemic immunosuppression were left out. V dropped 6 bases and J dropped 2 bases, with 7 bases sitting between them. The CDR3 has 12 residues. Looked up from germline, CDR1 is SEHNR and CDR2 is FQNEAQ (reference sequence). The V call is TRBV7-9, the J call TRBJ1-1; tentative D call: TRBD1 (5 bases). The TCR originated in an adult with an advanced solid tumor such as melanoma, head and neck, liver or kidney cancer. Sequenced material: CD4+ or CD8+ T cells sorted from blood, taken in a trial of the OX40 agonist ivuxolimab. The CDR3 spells CASSWDNTEAFF. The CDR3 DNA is TGTGCCAGCAGTTGGGACAACACTGAAGCTTTCTTT.